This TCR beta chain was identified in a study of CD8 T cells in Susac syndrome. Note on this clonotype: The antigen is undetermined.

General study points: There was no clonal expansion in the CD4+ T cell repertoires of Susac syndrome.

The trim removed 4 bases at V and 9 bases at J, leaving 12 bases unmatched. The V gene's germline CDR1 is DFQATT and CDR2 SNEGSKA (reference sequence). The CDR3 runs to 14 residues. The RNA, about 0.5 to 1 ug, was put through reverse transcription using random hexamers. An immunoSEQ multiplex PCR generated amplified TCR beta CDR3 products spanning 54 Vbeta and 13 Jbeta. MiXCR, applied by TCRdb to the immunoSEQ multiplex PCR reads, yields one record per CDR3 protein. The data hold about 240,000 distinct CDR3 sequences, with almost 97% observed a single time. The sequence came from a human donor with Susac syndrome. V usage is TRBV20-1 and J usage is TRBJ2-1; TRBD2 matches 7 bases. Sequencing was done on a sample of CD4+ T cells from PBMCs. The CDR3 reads CSAISAGVGSEQFF. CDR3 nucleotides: TGCAGTGCTATCTCGGCGGGAGTGGGATCTGAGCAGTTCTTC.